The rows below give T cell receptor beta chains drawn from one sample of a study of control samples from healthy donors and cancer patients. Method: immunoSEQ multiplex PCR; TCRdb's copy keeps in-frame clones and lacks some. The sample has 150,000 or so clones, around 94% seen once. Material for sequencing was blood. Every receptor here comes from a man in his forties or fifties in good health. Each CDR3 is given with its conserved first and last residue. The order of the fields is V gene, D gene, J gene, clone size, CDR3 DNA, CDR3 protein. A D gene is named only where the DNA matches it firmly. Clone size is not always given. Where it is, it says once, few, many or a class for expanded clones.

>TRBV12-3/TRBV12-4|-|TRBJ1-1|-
TGTGCCAGCAGTAGCATTTGGGGGACTGAAGCTTTCTTT
CASSSIWGTEAFF
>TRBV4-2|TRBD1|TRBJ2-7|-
TGTGCCAGCAGCCAAACCTTCTCCGGGACAGGGACCTACGAGCAGTACTTC
CASSQTFSGTGTYEQYF
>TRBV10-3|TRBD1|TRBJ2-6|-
TGTGCCATCAACCCGGGACAGGGGGCCGGGGCCAACGTCCTGACTTTC
CAINPGQGAGANVLTF
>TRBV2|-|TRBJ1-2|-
TGTGCCAGCGATACAGAGAACTATGGCTACACCTTC
CASDTENYGYTF
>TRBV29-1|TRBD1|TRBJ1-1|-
TGCAGCGTTGGACCAAGGGACAGCGATGCTGTCGCTGAAGCTTTCTTT
CSVGPRDSDAVAEAFF
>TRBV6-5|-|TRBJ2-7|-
TGTGCCAGCAGTTACCGGGAGACCTACGAGCAGTACTTC
CASSYRETYEQYF
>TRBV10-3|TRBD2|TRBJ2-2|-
TGTGCCATCGGGGGGGACACCGGGGAGCTGTTTTTT
CAIGGDTGELFF
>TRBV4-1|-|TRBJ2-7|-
TGCGCCAGCAGCCAAGAAGGGCACCTTCCCTACGAGCAGTACTTC
CASSQEGHLPYEQYF
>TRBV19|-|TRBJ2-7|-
TGTGCCAGTAGTATAGCATGGGAATACGAGCAGTACTTC
CASSIAWEYEQYF
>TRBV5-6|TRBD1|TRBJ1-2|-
TGTGCCAGCAGCGCCAGGGGGCTGAACTATGGCTACACCTTC
CASSARGLNYGYTF
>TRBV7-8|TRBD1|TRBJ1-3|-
TGTGCCAGCAGCTTAAGGGACAGGGGGTTCATCTCTGGAAACACCATATATTTT
CASSLRDRGFISGNTIYF
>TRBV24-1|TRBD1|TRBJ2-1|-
TGTGCCACCAGTGATTTTAGGACAGGGGACAATGAGCAGTTCTTC
CATSDFRTGDNEQFF
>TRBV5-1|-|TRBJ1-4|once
TGCGCCAGCAGCTTGAGGGGTACAAACGATGAAAAACTGTTTTTT
CASSLRGTNDEKLFF
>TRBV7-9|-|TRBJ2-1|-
TGTGCCAGCAGCTTAGTTATCAATGAGCAGTTCTTC
CASSLVINEQFF
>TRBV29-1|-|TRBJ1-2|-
TGCAGCGTTCAGGGGACGAGTAACTATGGCTACACCTTC
CSVQGTSNYGYTF
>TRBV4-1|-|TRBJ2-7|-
TGCGCCAGCAGCCCTACTACCCAGGTTCGCGGCTACGAGCAGTACTTC
CASSPTTQVRGYEQYF
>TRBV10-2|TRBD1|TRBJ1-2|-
TGCGCCAGCAGAGGGACAGGCGTCAGAAATGGCTACACCTTC
CASRGTGVRNGYTF
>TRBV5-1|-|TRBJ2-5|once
TGCGCCAGCAGCTCGGAGGGCCTCGAGACCCAGTACTTC
CASSSEGLETQYF
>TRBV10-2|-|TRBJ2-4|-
TGCGCCAGCAGTGACCAGGTAGCCAAAAACATTCAGTACTTC
CASSDQVAKNIQYF
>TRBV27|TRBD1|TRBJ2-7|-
TGTGCCAGCGCAGGGGGCCAAACCTACGAGCAGTACTTC
CASAGGQTYEQYF
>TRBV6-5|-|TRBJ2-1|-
TGTGCCAGCAGTTACGGGGGCCCCCTACCTGAGCAGTTCTTC
CASSYGGPLPEQFF
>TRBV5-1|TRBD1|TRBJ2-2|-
TGCGCCAGTCGACAGGGGTCGGCCGGGGAGCTGTTTTTT
CASRQGSAGELFF
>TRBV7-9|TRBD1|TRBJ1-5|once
TGTGCCAGCAGTCGACAGGGGAATAGCAATCAGCCCCAGCATTTT
CASSRQGNSNQPQHF
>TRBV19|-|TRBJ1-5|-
TGTGCCAGTAGTATAGGACCAGCCCATAGCAATCAGCCCCAGCATTTT
CASSIGPAHSNQPQHF
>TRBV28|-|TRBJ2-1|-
TGTGCCAGCAGCATACAGGGAACTGAGCAGTTCTTC
CASSIQGTEQFF
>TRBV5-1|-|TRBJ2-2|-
TGCGCCAGCAGCTCAGGACTGGCCTCGAACACCGGGGAGCTGTTTTTT
CASSSGLASNTGELFF